The 8 T cell receptor beta chains in this list originate from one sample, sequenced in a study of blood T cell repertoires in COVID-19. Generated by immunoSEQ multiplex PCR, the TCRdb table keeps only in-frame clones and is missing some. The sample has about 210,000 clones, less than 90% seen once; the top ten hold around 3.1%. The sequenced sample consisted of PBMCs or T cells enriched from blood (not recorded which). Receptors originate from a woman between 25 and 40 years old who had been exposed to COVID-19.

The chain joins TRBV13 to TRBJ1-4, with a tentative D call TRBD1 (5 bases). This CDR3 spans 15 amino acids. V dropped 1 base and J dropped 5 bases, with 11 bases sitting between them. The germline V gene encodes CDR1 PRHDT and CDR2 FYEKMQ (reference sequence). The CDR3 is CASSLAGPGNEKLFF. The CDR3 DNA sequence: TGTGCCAGCAGCTTAGCCGGACCAGGGAATGAAAAACTGTTTTTT.

The CDR3 is CASGLVLTHPQGDDTGELFF. The CDR3 coding sequence is TGTGCTAGTGGTTTGGTACTGACCCACCCACAGGGAGACGACACCGGGGAGCTGTTTTTT. The chain carries TRBV12-5 and TRBJ2-2; TRBD1 might be the D (6 bases). Trimming removed 0 bases at V and 3 bases at J, with 23 bases between. The CDR3 covers 20 residues. Germline V CDR1 and CDR2: LGHNT, FRNRAP.

The rearrangement joins TRBV9 to TRBJ2-1, with TRBD1 as a possible D gene (5 bases). Germline CDR1 and CDR2: SGDLS and YYNGEE. V lost 0 bases and J 6 bases, leaving 10 bases between the germline ends. The CDR3 runs 14 residues. CDR3 protein: CASSVEGWVNEQFF. The CDR3 coding sequence is TGTGCCAGCAGCGTAGAGGGGTGGGTCAATGAGCAGTTCTTC. The entire variable domain, with the rest obtained from reference TRBV9 and TRBJ2-1, is as follows: DSGVTQTPKHLITATGQRVTLRCSPRSGDLSVYWYQQSLDQGLQFLIQYYNGEERAKGNILERFSAQQFPDLHSELNLSSLELGDSALYFCASSVEGWVNEQFFGPGTRLTVL.

The chain has TRBV7-2 and TRBJ1-1; 12 bases line up with TRBD1. J gave up 6 bases and V 6 bases, and 5 bases lay outside the gene matches. The CDR3 consists of 14 residues. The germline V gene encodes CDR1 SGHTA and CDR2 FQGNSA. CDR3 sequence: CASSWGQGAAEAFF. The CDR3 bases are TGTGCCAGCAGTTGGGGACAGGGGGCGGCTGAAGCTTTCTTT.

The CDR3 spells CASSLFSGSSEAFF. Written as DNA, the CDR3 is TGCGCCAGCAGCTTGTTTTCAGGGTCGTCTGAAGCTTTCTTT. This chain uses TRBV5-1 with TRBJ1-1, with D possibly TRBD1 on 5 matching bases. Trimming took off 1 base at V and 6 bases at J, with 13 bases between the two ends. The CDR3 spans 14 residues. Germline lookup yields CDR1 SGHRS and CDR2 YFSETQ.

This chain joins TRBV7-9 and TRBJ1-1; D perhaps matches TRBD1 (5 bases). Germline V gene data show CDR1 as SEHNR and CDR2 as FQNEAQ (reference sequence). The V end lost 1 base, the J end lost 3 bases, and 9 bases lay between the germline ends. The CDR3 covers 14 residues. CDR3 residues: CASSLVDSDTEAFF. CDR3 DNA sequence: TGTGCCAGCAGCTTAGTTGACAGCGACACTGAAGCTTTCTTT.

This chain links TRBV7-2 with TRBJ1-1; TRBD1 matches 12 bases. This CDR3 is built from 17 residues. The germline gives CDR1 SGHTA, CDR2 FQGNSA. Losses at the gene ends were 5 bases for V and 4 bases for J; bases not matched to a gene: 11. CDR3 in DNA: TGTGCCAGCAGCCCCCGCGGGACAGGGGGCTTGGGCACTGAAGCTTTCTTT. This codes for CASSPRGTGGLGTEAFF. The entire variable domain, with the rest obtained from reference TRBV7-2 and TRBJ1-1, is as follows: GAGVSQSPSNKVTEKGKDVELRCDPISGHTALYWYRQSLGQGLEFLIYFQGNSAPDKSGLPSDRFSAERTGGSVSTLTIQRTQQEDSAVYLCASSPRGTGGLGTEAFFGQGTRLTVV.

This rearrangement joins TRBV7-2 to TRBJ2-3; a weak D match, TRBD1 (6 bases). There are 16 residues in the CDR3. V gave up 0 bases and J gave up 0 bases, with 10 bases separating them. The germline V gene encodes CDR1 SGHTA and CDR2 FQGNSA. The CDR3 spells CASSLALDSSTDTQYF. As DNA, the CDR3 is TGTGCCAGCAGCTTAGCCCTGGACAGTAGCACAGATACGCAGTATTTT.